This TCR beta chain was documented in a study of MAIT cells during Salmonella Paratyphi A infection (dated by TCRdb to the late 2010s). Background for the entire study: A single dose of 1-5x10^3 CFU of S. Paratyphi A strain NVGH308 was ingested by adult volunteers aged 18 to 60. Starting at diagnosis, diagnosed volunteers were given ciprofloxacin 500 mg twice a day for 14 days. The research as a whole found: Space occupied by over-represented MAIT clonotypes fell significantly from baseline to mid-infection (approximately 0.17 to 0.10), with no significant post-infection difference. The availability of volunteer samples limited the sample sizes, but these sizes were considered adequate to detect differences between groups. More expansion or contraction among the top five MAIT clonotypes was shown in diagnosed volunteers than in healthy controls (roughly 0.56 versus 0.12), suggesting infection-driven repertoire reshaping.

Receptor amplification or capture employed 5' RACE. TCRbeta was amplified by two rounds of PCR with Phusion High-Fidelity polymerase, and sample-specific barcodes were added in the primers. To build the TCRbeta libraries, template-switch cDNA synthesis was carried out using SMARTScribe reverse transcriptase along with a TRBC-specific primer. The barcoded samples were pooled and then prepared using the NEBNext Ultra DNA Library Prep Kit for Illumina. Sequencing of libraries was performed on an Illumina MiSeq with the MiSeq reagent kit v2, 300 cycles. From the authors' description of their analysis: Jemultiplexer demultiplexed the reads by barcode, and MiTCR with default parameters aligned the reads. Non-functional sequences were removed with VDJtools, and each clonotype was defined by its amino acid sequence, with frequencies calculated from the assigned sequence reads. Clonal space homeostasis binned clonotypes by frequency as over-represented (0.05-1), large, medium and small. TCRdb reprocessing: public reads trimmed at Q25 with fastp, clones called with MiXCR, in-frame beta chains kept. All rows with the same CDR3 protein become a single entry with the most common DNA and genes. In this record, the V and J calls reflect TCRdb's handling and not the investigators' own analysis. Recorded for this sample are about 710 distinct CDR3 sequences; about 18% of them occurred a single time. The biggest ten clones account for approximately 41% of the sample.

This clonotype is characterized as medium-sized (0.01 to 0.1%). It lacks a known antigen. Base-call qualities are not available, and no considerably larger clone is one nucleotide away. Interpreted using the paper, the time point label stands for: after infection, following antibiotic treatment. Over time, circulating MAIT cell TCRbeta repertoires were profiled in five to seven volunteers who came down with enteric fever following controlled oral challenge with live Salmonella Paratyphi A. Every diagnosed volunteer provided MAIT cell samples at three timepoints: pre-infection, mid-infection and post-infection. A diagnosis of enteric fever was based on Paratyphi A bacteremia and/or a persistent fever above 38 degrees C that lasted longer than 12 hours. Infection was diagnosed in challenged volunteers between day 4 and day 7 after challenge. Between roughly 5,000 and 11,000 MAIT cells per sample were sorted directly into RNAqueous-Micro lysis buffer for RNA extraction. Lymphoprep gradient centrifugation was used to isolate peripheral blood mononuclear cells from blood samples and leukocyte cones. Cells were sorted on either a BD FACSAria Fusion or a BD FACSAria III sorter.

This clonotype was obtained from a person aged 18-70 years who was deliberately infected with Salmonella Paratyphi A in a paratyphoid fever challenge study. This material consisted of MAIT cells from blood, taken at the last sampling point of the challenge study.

The encoded CDR3 is CSARQGDTEAFF. The nucleotide sequence is TGCAGTGCTAGACAGGGGGACACTGAAGCTTTCTTT. The sequence is built from TRBV20-1 and TRBJ1-1; 7 of the junction bases match TRBD1. V is pruned by 2 bases and J by 3 bases, leaving 0 bases of the junction without a gene match. The CDR3, from cysteine to phenylalanine, totals 12 residues. The only DNA kept is the CDR3, 36 bases in frame from the first base. CDR1 and CDR2, per the germline V gene (reference sequence), are DFQATT and SNEGSKA.